The table lists the clone carrying this TCR beta chain with a few counts. The data are from a study of T cells after yellow fever vaccination. TCRdb itself ran the 5' RACE reads through MiXCR, one entry per CDR3 protein. The sample holds just under 600,000 distinct CDR3 sequences, approximately 13% seen once. Germline CDR1 DFQATT, CDR2 SNEGSKA (reference sequence). This CDR3 is built from 13 residues. Trimming stripped 4 bases from V and 1 base from J, with 11 bases between. This receptor was identified in a man aged 30 to 39 who received the YFV17D yellow fever vaccine. The input for sequencing was PBMCs, taken on the day of the yellow fever booster vaccination. The genes are TRBV20-1 and TRBJ2-7; D not certain. CDR3 in DNA: TGCAGTGCTATAGTGGGCCTATCCTACGAGCAGTACTTC. It encodes CSAIVGLSYEQYF.